The clone carrying this TCR beta chain came up once. Per the original data handling: Estimation of nucleated cell counts was performed using reference gene primer amplification. Measured with immunoSEQ multiplex PCR; TCRdb has only the in-frame clones, and not every one. The V and J calls and the clone size are those of that table, but D and trimming were determined from the DNA. This table holds fewer than 75,000 clones, about 84% found once. V was clipped by 4 bases and J by 0 bases, with 8 bases between them. The length of the CDR3 is 14 residues. The germline V gene has CDR1 LNHDA and CDR2 SQIVND (reference sequence). These data come from a study of blood T cell repertoires in COVID-19. Turning to the study itself: Some COVID-19 samples were acute and others convalescent; all came from the United States, Italy and Spain.

The sequenced material came from peripheral blood. The clonotype originates from a human donor in a cohort sampled during active COVID-19. V gene TRBV19 combines with J gene TRBJ2-3; TRBD2 is a possible D gene (5 bases). DNA of the CDR3: TGTGCCAGTAGTAAGGCGGGCAGCACAGATACGCAGTATTTT. This translates into CASSKAGSTDTQYF.